This T cell receptor (beta chain) was recorded in a study of blood T cells in healthy people across ages. Study-level findings and limits: Unsorted PBMCs ruled out conclusive naive versus antigen-experienced comparison. While age rose, TCR beta diversity per million T cells dropped in a roughly linear way.

Together with a sample-barcoded 5' primer, a J-beta primer mix was included in a second PCR lasting roughly 6 to 12 cycles. A tag from a template-switch adaptor with 12 random nucleotides marked each cDNA molecule. TCRdb re-called the 5' RACE reads through MiXCR, storing one row per CDR3 protein. The sample shows approximately 670,000 distinct CDR3 sequences, approximately 40% of them seen only once. As regards this clonotype: As yet, its antigen is unknown.

The receptor's source is a man of 80 years or more in good health. Material: blood.

As DNA, the CDR3 is TGCGCCAGCAGCCCACAGACAGGAAACAACTATGGCTACACCTTC. This encodes CASSPQTGNNYGYTF. The gene calls are TRBV4-3 and TRBJ1-2; tentatively, D is TRBD1 (6 bases). The CDR3 is 15 residues long. Trimming cost V 4 bases and J 2 bases, with 14 bases left between them. The germline gives CDR1 LGHNA, CDR2 YSLEER.